The rows below give T cell receptor beta chains drawn from one sample of a study of shared clonotypes between healthy human individuals. Generated by immunoSEQ multiplex PCR, the TCRdb table keeps only in-frame clones and is missing some. The table has 2 million to 2.5 million clones, more than 80% seen once. Sequenced input: naive CD4+ T cells from PBMCs. These receptors all come from a man aged 18 to 29 in good health. Some clones in this sample may be carry-over from other donors' samples. Both conserved end residues are part of each CDR3. A D gene is named only where the DNA matches it firmly. The size of a clone is reported for some rows only, either as once, few or many, or as a class for expanded clones.

j_gene: TRBJ1-5
abundance: once
v_gene: TRBV7-8
d_gene: .
CDR3aa: CASSLTRMAGDQPQHF
CDR3nt: TGTGCCAGCAGCTTAACCCGTATGGCAGGGGACCAGCCCCAGCATTTT

j_gene: TRBJ1-2
abundance: .
v_gene: TRBV25-1
d_gene: .
CDR3aa: CASSGNNEYGYTF
CDR3nt: TGTGCCAGCAGTGGTAATAATGAGTATGGCTACACCTTC

j_gene: TRBJ2-2
abundance: .
v_gene: TRBV5-1
d_gene: TRBD2
CDR3aa: CASSLLRESATGELFF
CDR3nt: TGCGCCAGCAGCCTTCTGCGGGAGTCGGCCACCGGGGAGCTGTTTTTT

j_gene: TRBJ1-2
abundance: .
v_gene: TRBV5-1
d_gene: .
CDR3aa: CASSLWQGNYGYTF
CDR3nt: TGCGCCAGCAGCTTATGGCAGGGCAACTATGGCTACACCTTC

j_gene: TRBJ1-2
abundance: .
v_gene: TRBV7-9
d_gene: .
CDR3aa: CASSSPEQANYGYTF
CDR3nt: TGTGCCAGCAGCTCCCCGGAGCAAGCTAACTATGGCTACACCTTC

j_gene: TRBJ1-2
abundance: .
v_gene: TRBV18
d_gene: .
CDR3aa: CASSPRRDYGYTF
CDR3nt: TGTGCCAGCTCACCACGACGGGACTATGGCTACACCTTC

j_gene: TRBJ1-4
abundance: once
v_gene: TRBV6-1
d_gene: .
CDR3aa: CASSEGYKRGKLFF
CDR3nt: TGTGCCAGCAGTGAGGGATATAAAAGGGGAAAACTGTTTTTT

j_gene: TRBJ1-5
abundance: .
v_gene: TRBV7-9
d_gene: TRBD1
CDR3aa: CASSRQGNQPQHF
CDR3nt: TGTGCCAGCAGCAGACAGGGGAATCAGCCCCAGCATTTT

j_gene: TRBJ1-1
abundance: .
v_gene: TRBV7-9
d_gene: TRBD1
CDR3aa: CASSPLTGKMNTEAFF
CDR3nt: TGTGCCAGCAGCCCCCTGACAGGGAAGATGAACACTGAAGCTTTCTTT

j_gene: TRBJ2-1
abundance: .
v_gene: TRBV13
d_gene: TRBD2
CDR3aa: CASSDPRGTSGTNEQFF
CDR3nt: TGTGCCAGCAGCGACCCCAGAGGGACTAGCGGGACCAATGAGCAGTTCTTC

j_gene: TRBJ2-5
abundance: .
v_gene: TRBV7-7
d_gene: .
CDR3aa: CASSLAGGGEETQYF
CDR3nt: TGTGCCAGCAGCTTAGCTGGTGGTGGGGAGGAGACCCAGTACTTC

j_gene: TRBJ2-6
abundance: .
v_gene: TRBV28
d_gene: .
CDR3aa: CASSPSLGGANVLTF
CDR3nt: TGTGCCAGCAGCCCCTCTCTGGGAGGGGCCAACGTCCTGACTTTC

j_gene: TRBJ2-1
abundance: .
v_gene: TRBV19
d_gene: TRBD2
CDR3aa: CASSTDSSGGPYNEQFF
CDR3nt: TGTGCCAGTAGTACAGATTCTAGCGGGGGTCCCTACAATGAGCAGTTCTTC

j_gene: TRBJ2-5
abundance: .
v_gene: TRBV4-1
d_gene: .
CDR3aa: CASSQLGREETQYF
CDR3nt: TGCGCCAGCAGCCAACTCGGCAGGGAAGAGACCCAGTACTTC

j_gene: TRBJ2-7
abundance: .
v_gene: TRBV20-1
d_gene: .
CDR3aa: CSAQGYYEQYF
CDR3nt: TGCAGTGCCCAGGGTTACTACGAGCAGTACTTC

j_gene: TRBJ1-2
abundance: .
v_gene: TRBV19
d_gene: .
CDR3aa: CASSVNRAGGYTF
CDR3nt: TGTGCCAGTAGTGTGAACAGGGCCGGGGGCTACACCTTC

j_gene: TRBJ2-7
abundance: .
v_gene: TRBV5-1
d_gene: .
CDR3aa: CASIPGHGSPYEQYF
CDR3nt: TGCGCCAGCATCCCGGGACACGGTAGTCCCTACGAGCAGTACTTC

j_gene: TRBJ2-5
abundance: .
v_gene: TRBV2
d_gene: TRBD2
CDR3aa: CASSPGPGGGETQYF
CDR3nt: TGTGCCAGCAGCCCTGGGCCGGGAGGGGGGGAGACCCAGTACTTC

j_gene: TRBJ2-3
abundance: once
v_gene: TRBV9
d_gene: .
CDR3aa: CASSFSEGTDTQYF
CDR3nt: TGTGCCAGCAGCTTTAGCGAGGGGACAGATACGCAGTATTTT

j_gene: TRBJ1-5
abundance: .
v_gene: TRBV6-5
d_gene: TRBD1
CDR3aa: CVTGGTSNQPQHF
CDR3nt: TGTGTCACAGGGGGGACTAGCAATCAGCCCCAGCATTTT

j_gene: TRBJ1-1
abundance: few
v_gene: TRBV21-1
d_gene: .
CDR3aa: CASSLGRAGNTEAFF
CDR3nt: TGTGCCAGCAGCCTTGGGCGGGCGGGGAACACTGAAGCTTTCTTT

j_gene: TRBJ1-1
abundance: .
v_gene: TRBV5-1
d_gene: .
CDR3aa: CASSSPSGGKAFF
CDR3nt: TGCGCCAGCAGCTCCCCCTCGGGGGGCAAAGCTTTCTTT

j_gene: TRBJ2-5
abundance: .
v_gene: TRBV5-4
d_gene: TRBD1
CDR3aa: CASSPGQGGRQETQYF
CDR3nt: TGTGCCAGCAGCCCGGGACAGGGAGGGAGGCAAGAGACCCAGTACTTC

j_gene: TRBJ2-5
abundance: .
v_gene: TRBV13
d_gene: .
CDR3aa: CASSDGPGPETQYF
CDR3nt: TGTGCCAGCAGCGACGGACCCGGGCCGGAGACCCAGTACTTC

j_gene: TRBJ1-1
abundance: .
v_gene: TRBV5-1
d_gene: .
CDR3aa: CASSTPYGTQGNTEAFF
CDR3nt: TGCGCCAGCAGCACCCCTTACGGGACACAAGGGAACACTGAAGCTTTCTTT

j_gene: TRBJ1-3
abundance: .
v_gene: TRBV11-2
d_gene: .
CDR3aa: CASSFTRAGGNTIYF
CDR3nt: TGTGCCAGCAGCTTCACCAGGGCGGGAGGAAACACCATATATTTT

j_gene: TRBJ2-1
abundance: .
v_gene: TRBV28
d_gene: .
CDR3aa: CASSARMGVSYNEQFF
CDR3nt: TGTGCCAGCAGCGCCCGAATGGGGGTCTCCTACAATGAGCAGTTCTTC

j_gene: TRBJ2-7
abundance: .
v_gene: TRBV5-1
d_gene: .
CDR3aa: CASSLGVGTPEQYF
CDR3nt: TGCGCCAGCAGCTTGGGGGTCGGGACACCGGAGCAGTACTTC